This T cell receptor beta chain was documented in a study of blood T cell repertoires in COVID-19. On the study more broadly: The United States, Italy and Spain were the sources of the acute and convalescent COVID-19 samples. In each case, the material was cDNA or gDNA derived from T cells, B-cell-depleted T cells, or PBMCs.

The protocol was immunoSEQ multiplex PCR, while the TCRdb copy is restricted to in-frame clones and leaves out a portion. The sample holds roughly 41,000 clones, approximately 85% seen once. Trimming stripped 3 bases from V and 4 bases from J, with 16 bases between. The V gene's germline CDR1 is PRHDT and CDR2 FYEKMQ (reference sequence). This CDR3 contains 16 residues. The gene calls are TRBV13 and TRBJ1-3; D unresolved. The clonotype was recovered from a human donor in a cohort sampled during active COVID-19. The donor label of this sample is uncertain. Specimen: peripheral blood. The CDR3 loop reads CASSLNAPTGGNTIYF. The CDR3 nucleotides read TGTGCCAGCAGCTTGAATGCGCCGACGGGAGGAAACACCATATATTTT.